This paragraph covers one T cell receptor (beta chain) sequence. The target antigen is unknown. Each CDR3 protein gets one entry after TCRdb re-called the 5' RACE reads with MiXCR. The sample has around 450,000 distinct CDR3 sequences; 24% are singletons. The data were obtained in a study of T-cell memory formation after mild COVID-19. Study-level points and caveats: The pre-infection memory compartment contained some responding clones, suggesting cross-reactive memory joined.

Germline assignment: CDR1 KGHDR and CDR2 SFDVKD. Deletions cut 2 bases from V and 7 bases from J, with 13 bases between. The CDR3 sequence is 14 residues long. This chain joins TRBV24-1 and TRBJ1-1, with D perhaps TRBD1 (6 bases). This TCR derives from an adult woman who had mild COVID-19 (a few samples of this study predate the infection). Cell type and time point are not known. The sequenced material came from PBMCs or a T cell subset sorted from them (not recorded which). The CDR3 sequence: CATSDSRTVGEAFF. CDR3 sequence (DNA): TGTGCCACCAGTGATTCTCGGACAGTGGGTGAAGCTTTCTTT.